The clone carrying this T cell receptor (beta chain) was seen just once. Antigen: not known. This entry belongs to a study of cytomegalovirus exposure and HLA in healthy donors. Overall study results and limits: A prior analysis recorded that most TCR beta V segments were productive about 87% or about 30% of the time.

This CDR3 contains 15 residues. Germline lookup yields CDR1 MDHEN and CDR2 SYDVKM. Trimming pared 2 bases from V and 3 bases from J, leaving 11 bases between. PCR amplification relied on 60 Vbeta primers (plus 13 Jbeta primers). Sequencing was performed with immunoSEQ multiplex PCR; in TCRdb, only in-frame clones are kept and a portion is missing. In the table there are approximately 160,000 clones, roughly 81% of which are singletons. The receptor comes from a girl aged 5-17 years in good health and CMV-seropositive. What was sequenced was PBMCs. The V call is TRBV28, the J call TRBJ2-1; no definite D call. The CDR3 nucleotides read TGTGCCAGCAGTTTACCTGAACAGAGCTACAATGAGCAGTTCTTC. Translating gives CASSLPEQSYNEQFF.